The clone carrying this T cell receptor beta chain was observed a few times. Its specificity is unknown. 13 Jbeta primers and 60 Vbeta primers were used for the PCR. The data were produced by immunoSEQ multiplex PCR, yet TCRdb's version contains in-frame clones alone and is incomplete. The sample includes roughly 240,000 clones, approximately 84% of them seen just once. This sample was taken from a study of cytomegalovirus exposure and HLA in healthy donors. Study-level results: Reported performance of the classifier showed diagnosis of cytomegalovirus status with high specificity and sensitivity. Rates of TCR association differed by HLA locus in a later analysis, with DRB1 highest and HLA-C lowest. Presence/absence results assume similar sequencing depth per donor, which may not hold. An ancestry cluster, one associated with Asian ancestry, reportedly showed fewer N-insertions than the 666-donor mean in a later analysis.

The germline V and J ends were trimmed by 7 bases and 7 bases, with 14 bases remaining between them. The CDR3 covers 12 residues. In germline, CDR1 is SGDLS, CDR2 YYNGEE. The sequenced material came from PBMCs. The receptor comes from a girl under 10 years old in good health and CMV-seronegative. The V call is TRBV9, the J call TRBJ1-2, with a tentative D call TRBD1 (6 bases). The CDR3 loop reads CASGSGASGYTF. The CDR3, as DNA: TGTGCCAGCGGTTCAGGGGCGAGTGGCTACACCTTC. The full variable domain, its missing parts supplied by reference TRBV9 and TRBJ1-2, is DSGVTQTPKHLITATGQRVTLRCSPRSGDLSVYWYQQSLDQGLQFLIQYYNGEERAKGNILERFSAQQFPDLHSELNLSSLELGDSALYFCASGSGASGYTFGSGTRLTVV.